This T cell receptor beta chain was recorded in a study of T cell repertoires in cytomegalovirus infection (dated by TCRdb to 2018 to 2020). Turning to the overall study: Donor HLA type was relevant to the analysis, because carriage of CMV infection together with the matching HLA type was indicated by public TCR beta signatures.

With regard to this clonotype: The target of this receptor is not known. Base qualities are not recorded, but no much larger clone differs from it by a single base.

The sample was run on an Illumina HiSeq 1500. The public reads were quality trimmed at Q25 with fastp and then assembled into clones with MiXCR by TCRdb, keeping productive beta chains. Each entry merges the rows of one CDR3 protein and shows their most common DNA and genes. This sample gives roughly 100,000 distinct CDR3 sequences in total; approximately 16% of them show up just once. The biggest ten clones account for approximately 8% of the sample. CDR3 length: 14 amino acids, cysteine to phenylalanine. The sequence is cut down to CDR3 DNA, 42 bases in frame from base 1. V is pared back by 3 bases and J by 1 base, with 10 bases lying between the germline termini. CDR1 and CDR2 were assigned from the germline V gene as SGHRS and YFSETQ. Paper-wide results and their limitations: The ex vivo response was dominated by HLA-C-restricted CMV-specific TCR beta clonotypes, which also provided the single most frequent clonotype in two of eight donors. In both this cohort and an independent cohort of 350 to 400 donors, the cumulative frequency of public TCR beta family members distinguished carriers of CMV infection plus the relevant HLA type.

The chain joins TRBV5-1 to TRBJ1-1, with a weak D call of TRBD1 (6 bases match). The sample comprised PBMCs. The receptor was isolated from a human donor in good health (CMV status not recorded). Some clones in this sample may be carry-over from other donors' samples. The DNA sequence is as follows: TGCGCCAGCAGCTCTTCGGGGGCGAACACTGAAGCTTTCTTT. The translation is CASSSSGANTEAFF.